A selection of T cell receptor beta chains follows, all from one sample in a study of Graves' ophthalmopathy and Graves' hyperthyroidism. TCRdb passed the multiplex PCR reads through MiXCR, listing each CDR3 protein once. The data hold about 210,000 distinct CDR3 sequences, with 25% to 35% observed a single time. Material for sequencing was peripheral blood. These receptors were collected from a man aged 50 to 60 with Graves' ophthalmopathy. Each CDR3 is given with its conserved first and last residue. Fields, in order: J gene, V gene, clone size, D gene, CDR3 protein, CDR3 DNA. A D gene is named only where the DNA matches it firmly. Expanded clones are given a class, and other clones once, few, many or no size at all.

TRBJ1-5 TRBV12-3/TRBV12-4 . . CASSLTMNQPQHF TGTGCCAGCAGTTTGACGATGAATCAGCCCCAGCATTTT
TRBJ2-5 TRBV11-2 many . CASRSLRGGQETQYF TGTGCCAGCAGGTCCCTCAGGGGTGGTCAAGAGACCCAGTACTTC
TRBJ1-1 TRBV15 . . CATSRQLNTEAFF TGTGCCACCAGCAGACAGTTGAACACTGAAGCTTTCTTT
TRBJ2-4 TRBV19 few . CASGPSGAPPKNIQYF TGTGCCAGTGGACCGTCGGGCGCCCCCCCCAAAAACATTCAGTACTTC
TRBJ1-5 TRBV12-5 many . CASGFGHSNQPQHF TGTGCTAGTGGTTTCGGACATAGCAATCAGCCCCAGCATTTT
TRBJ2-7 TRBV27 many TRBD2 CASSLWFNGEGENEQYF TGTGCCAGCAGTTTATGGTTTAATGGGGAGGGCGAAAACGAGCAGTACTTC
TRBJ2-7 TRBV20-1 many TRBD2 CSASAPLAGIQYF TGCAGTGCTAGCGCACCTCTAGCGGGGATCCAGTACTTC
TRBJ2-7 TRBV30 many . CAWSVLGYEQYF TGTGCCTGGAGTGTACTGGGGTACGAGCAGTACTTC
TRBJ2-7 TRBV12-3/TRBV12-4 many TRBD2 CASSLAGAIYEQYF TGTGCCAGCTCACTAGCGGGAGCTATCTACGAGCAGTACTTC
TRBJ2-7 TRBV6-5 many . CASSYIAYGVHYSYEQYF TGTGCCAGCAGTTATATCGCCTACGGAGTACATTACTCCTACGAGCAGTACTTC
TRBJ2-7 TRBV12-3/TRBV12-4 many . CASSLSLFYEQYF TGTGCCAGCAGTTTATCCCTCTTCTACGAGCAGTACTTC
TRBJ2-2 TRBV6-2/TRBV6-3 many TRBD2 CASKLAGNTGELFF TGTGCCAGCAAGCTAGCGGGAAACACCGGGGAGCTGTTTTTT
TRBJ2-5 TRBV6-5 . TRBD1 CASSFGQGVTTQYF TGTGCCAGCAGTTTTGGACAGGGTGTCACAACCCAGTACTTC
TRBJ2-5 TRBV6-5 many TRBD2 CASSYSGRAGETQYF TGTGCCAGCAGTTACAGCGGGAGGGCCGGGGAGACCCAGTACTTC
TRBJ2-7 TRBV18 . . CASSLTPTNYEQYF TGTGCCAGCTCACTGACGCCGACAAACTACGAGCAGTACTTC
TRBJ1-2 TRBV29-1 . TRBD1 CSVKDRAGYGYTF TGCAGCGTTAAGGACAGGGCAGGCTATGGCTACACCTTC
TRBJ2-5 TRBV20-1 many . CSATPAGQPQETQYF TGCAGTGCCACCCCCGCAGGACAGCCTCAAGAGACCCAGTACTTC
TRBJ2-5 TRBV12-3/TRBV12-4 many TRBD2 CANRSRTSGQETQYF TGTGCCAACAGATCGAGGACTAGCGGACAAGAGACCCAGTACTTC
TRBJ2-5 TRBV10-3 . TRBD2 CAISEQRGETQYF TGTGCCATCAGTGAGCAGCGGGGGGAGACCCAGTACTTC
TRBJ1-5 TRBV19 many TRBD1 CASIPGQGAWQPQHF TGTGCCAGTATTCCGGGACAGGGGGCATGGCAGCCCCAGCATTTT
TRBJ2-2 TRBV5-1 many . CASSLRRADTGELFF TGCGCCAGCAGCTTGAGGAGGGCGGACACCGGGGAGCTGTTTTTT
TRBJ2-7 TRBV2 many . CASSVVLEGEQYF TGTGCCAGCAGCGTTGTGTTAGAGGGCGAGCAGTACTTC
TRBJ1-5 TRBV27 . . CASARYGGVNQPQHF TGTGCCAGCGCAAGATACGGGGGAGTTAATCAGCCCCAGCATTTT
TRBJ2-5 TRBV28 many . CASSLEGRGETQYF TGTGCCAGCAGTTTAGAGGGCAGGGGAGAGACCCAGTACTTC
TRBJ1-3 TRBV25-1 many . CASSEGNTIYF TGTGCCAGCAGTGAAGGAAACACCATATATTTT
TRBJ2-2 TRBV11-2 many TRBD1 CASKKGGVLFF TGTGCCAGCAAGAAAGGGGGCGTGCTGTTTTTT
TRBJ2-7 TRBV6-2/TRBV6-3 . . CASSYLAREQYF TGTGCCAGCAGTTATCTAGCGCGGGAGCAGTACTTC